This T cell receptor (beta chain) comes out of a study of CD8 T cells in Susac syndrome. It was with random hexamers that roughly 0.5 to 1 ug RNA was reverse transcribed. TCRdb itself ran the immunoSEQ multiplex PCR reads through MiXCR, one entry per CDR3 protein. Among under 150,000 distinct CDR3 sequences listed, approximately 95% were seen once. The sequence was collected from a human donor with Susac syndrome. Sequenced: CD4+ T cells from PBMCs.

CDR3 residues: CASSYSNGDGTQYF. In DNA form, the CDR3 reads TGTGCCAGCAGTTACTCGAACGGGGACGGGACCCAGTACTTC. The J gene is TRBJ2-5, the V gene TRBV6-6; TRBD1 or TRBD2 may be the D gene (5 bases each). The CDR3 is 14 amino acids. CDR1 and CDR2 (germline): MNHNY, SVGAGI (reference sequence). V was clipped by 0 bases and J by 7 bases, with 12 bases between them.